Listed below are T cell receptor beta chains from one sample, sequenced in a study of T cell responses to AZD1222 COVID-19 vaccine. The data were produced by immunoSEQ multiplex PCR, yet TCRdb's version contains in-frame clones alone and is incomplete. The sample holds about 160,000 clones; 90% to 95% are singletons and the top ten take approximately 3.6%. Sequencing used peripheral blood, obtained 28 days after the second AZD1222 dose. The receptors here all came from an adult who received the AZD1222 COVID-19 vaccine. CDR3s leave out the opening cysteine and the closing phenylalanine or tryptophan. The order of the fields is J gene, V gene, CDR3 protein.

j_gene: TRBJ1-5; v_gene: TRBV10-2; CDR3aa: ASSEGTTSQPQH
j_gene: TRBJ1-6; v_gene: TRBV5-1; CDR3aa: ASSPGHGAYNSPLH
j_gene: TRBJ2-7; v_gene: TRBV7-9; CDR3aa: ASSFFKGQDPYEQY
j_gene: TRBJ2-3; v_gene: TRBV29-1; CDR3aa: SVGEGGSDTQY
j_gene: TRBJ2-2; v_gene: TRBV15; CDR3aa: ATSTVGPNTGELF
j_gene: TRBJ2-5; v_gene: TRBV5-6; CDR3aa: ASSYGRSDRGKETQY
j_gene: TRBJ1-4; v_gene: TRBV27; CDR3aa: ASSLFEGRANEKLF
j_gene: TRBJ1-1; v_gene: TRBV18; CDR3aa: ASSTVVSDTEAF
j_gene: TRBJ1-2; v_gene: TRBV15; CDR3aa: ATSRDRGRHTNYGYT
j_gene: TRBJ1-2; v_gene: TRBV19; CDR3aa: ASSIGGQIYGYT
j_gene: TRBJ2-5; v_gene: TRBV7-2; CDR3aa: ASSFGSGLPTQETQY
j_gene: TRBJ2-7; v_gene: TRBV5-1; CDR3aa: ASSLAGAGAISYEQY
j_gene: TRBJ1-1; v_gene: TRBV5-4; CDR3aa: ASSLLGVAAQGTEAF
j_gene: TRBJ2-1; v_gene: TRBV7-8; CDR3aa: ASSLASIPGRRYNEQF
j_gene: TRBJ1-3; v_gene: TRBV7-9; CDR3aa: ASSPSGSYGNTIY
j_gene: TRBJ1-5; v_gene: TRBV12-5; CDR3aa: ASGSGTAGQPQH
j_gene: TRBJ2-5; v_gene: TRBV5-1; CDR3aa: ASSGDRGRIQETQY
j_gene: TRBJ2-1; v_gene: TRBV7-3; CDR3aa: ASSLKGTGTSGRADLEQF
j_gene: TRBJ2-3; v_gene: TRBV24-1; CDR3aa: ATSDLGSGIDEDTQY
j_gene: TRBJ1-2; v_gene: TRBV27; CDR3aa: ASSPMRGQGQGYT
j_gene: TRBJ2-1; v_gene: TRBV4-3; CDR3aa: ASSRITGTVSYNEQF
j_gene: TRBJ2-5; v_gene: TRBV6-5; CDR3aa: ASSPGLAVQETQY
j_gene: TRBJ2-5; v_gene: TRBV11-3; CDR3aa: ASSLVSGGTQY
j_gene: TRBJ2-5; v_gene: TRBV12-5; CDR3aa: ASGSRGQETQY
j_gene: TRBJ1-5; v_gene: TRBV19; CDR3aa: ASTPRRQISNQPQH
j_gene: TRBJ2-2; v_gene: TRBV6-1; CDR3aa: ASSDSLEIAGYTGELF
j_gene: TRBJ1-2; v_gene: TRBV30; CDR3aa: ASVARDGYT
j_gene: TRBJ2-6; v_gene: TRBV6-4; CDR3aa: ASSDTRSGANVLT
j_gene: TRBJ1-5; v_gene: TRBV9; CDR3aa: ASSLDGTVNQPQH
j_gene: TRBJ2-7; v_gene: TRBV19; CDR3aa: ASSVGTAVYEQY
j_gene: TRBJ1-5; v_gene: TRBV3-1/TRBV3-2; CDR3aa: ASSQDSGPSNQPQH